The 16 T cell receptor beta chains presented below share a single source sample, sequenced in a study of T cells after posttransplantation cyclophosphamide. A marrow graft followed busulfan-fludarabine conditioning, with cyclophosphamide on days +3 and +4. Clones were read by immunoSEQ multiplex PCR, and TCRdb kept only the in-frame ones, dropping some. Recorded here are 7,000 to 9,000 clones, none singletons. The material sequenced was PBMCs, taken after allogeneic stem cell transplant with posttransplant cyclophosphamide. The receptors derive from a male patient under 35 who received an allogeneic stem cell transplant from an unrelated donor, was CMV-positive, and had acute and chronic GVHD. The graft donor may account for some of the T cells.

The sample holds many counts of this clone. V is TRBV6-1 and J is TRBJ2-3, with TRBD1 identical over 9 bases. Germline CDR1 MNHNS, CDR2 SASEGT. The J segment lost 4 bases and the V segment lost 10 bases, leaving 12 bases of the junction unmatched. This CDR3 is built from 15 residues. This CDR3 reads CANSLSQGAPDTQYF. CDR3 bases: TGTGCCAACTCGCTGTCACAGGGGGCCCCAGATACGCAGTATTTT.

This clone has a count of ten or more. This chain connects TRBV28 to TRBJ1-2; no firm D call. The V and J ends lost 7 bases and 8 bases respectively, with 23 bases between them. This CDR3 has 15 residues. CDR1 MDHEN and CDR2 SYDVKM come from the germline V gene. The CDR3 protein is CASTHGSLRGFGYTF. CDR3 in DNA: TGTGCCAGCACACACGGGAGCCTCCGGGGATTCGGCTACACCTTC.

This clone has at least ten counts. This chain joins TRBV6-1 and TRBJ2-7; D perhaps matches TRBD1 (5 bases). V was trimmed by 6 bases and J by 2 bases, leaving 14 bases between them. The CDR3 has 14 amino acids. Germline CDR1 MNHNS, CDR2 SASEGT. CDR3 loop: CASSSRDPPYEQYF. CDR3 sequence (DNA): TGTGCCAGCAGCAGCAGGGATCCGCCCTACGAGCAGTACTTC.

This clone has ten or more counts. CDR3 residues: CASSLRGDRGSEAFF. CDR3 nucleotide sequence: TGTGCCAGCAGCTTAAGGGGGGACAGGGGGTCTGAAGCTTTCTTT. This chain uses TRBV7-9 with TRBJ1-1; 11 bases agree with TRBD1. The CDR3 is 15 residues long. With V trimmed by 2 bases and J by 6 bases, 5 bases remained unmatched. From germline, CDR1 is SEHNR and CDR2 FQNEAQ (reference sequence).

This clone occurred many times. This chain's CDR3 is CSVEDRGQETQYF. CDR3 nucleotides: TGCAGCGTTGAAGATCGAGGCCAAGAGACCCAGTACTTC. The genes are TRBV29-1 and TRBJ2-5, with D unresolved. Trimming stripped 0 bases from V and 1 base from J, with 6 bases between. The CDR3 is made up of 13 amino acids. The germline V gene encodes CDR1 SQVTM and CDR2 ANQGSEA.

In its sample, this clone is medium-sized. This chain joins TRBV28 and TRBJ2-2; D might be TRBD2 (5 bases). Germline V CDR1 and CDR2: MDHEN, SYDVKM. V was pared by 3 bases and J by 6 bases, with 14 bases between. The CDR3 spans 15 residues. The CDR3 loop is CASSFLREVAGELFF. The DNA for the CDR3 is TGTGCCAGCAGTTTTCTGAGGGAAGTGGCCGGGGAGCTGTTTTTT.

This clone was counted ten times or more. The V gene is TRBV23-1, the J gene TRBJ2-7, with 7 bases that match TRBD1. TRBV23-1 is an ORF, and what it does is uncertain. CDR3 size: 14 residues. The V gene end was trimmed by 3 bases and the J gene end by 3 bases; junction bases not matched to a gene: 5. The CDR3 DNA reads TGCGCCAGCAGTCACTTGACAGGGAGCTACGAGCAGTACGTC. Translated, it gives CASSHLTGSYEQYV.

This clone has ten or more counts. The chain uses TRBV14 and TRBJ2-1, with D possibly TRBD1 on 6 matching bases. Germline values: CDR1 SGHDN, CDR2 FVKESK. V was trimmed by 1 base and J by 5 bases, leaving 21 bases between them. This CDR3 spans 18 amino acids. For the CDR3, the DNA is TGTGCCAGCAGCCAAGTTCGCCCCGACACAGGGCGGAACAATGAGCAGTTCTTC. Translating gives CASSQVRPDTGRNNEQFF.

This clone was seen many times. This chain uses TRBV2 with TRBJ1-5, with 8 bases that match TRBD1. CDR3 length equals 15 residues. With 6 bases clipped from V and 6 bases from J, the junction kept 10 bases outside the gene matches. From germline, CDR1 is SNHLY and CDR2 FYNNEI. CDR3 sequence: CASSAGQGEVQPQHF. In nucleotides, the CDR3 is TGTGCCAGCAGCGCCGGACAGGGAGAAGTTCAGCCCCAGCATTTT.

This clone was observed many times. This chain connects TRBV19 to TRBJ1-1; possibly TRBD1 for D (5 bases). CDR3 length: 14 residues. CDR1 and CDR2 from the germline V gene are LNHDA and SQIVND (reference sequence). V gave up 3 bases and J gave up 1 base, with 9 bases separating them. The CDR3 bases are TGTGCCAGTAGTATTCCGACAGAGAACACTGAAGCTTTCTTT. Translated, it gives CASSIPTENTEAFF.

This clone was counted ten times or more. The chain has TRBV18 and TRBJ2-1; 7 bases fit TRBD1. Germline V CDR1 and CDR2: KGHSH, LQKENI. The CDR3 totals 12 residues. The V and J ends lost 6 bases and 10 bases, in that order; junction bases with no gene match: 6. The CDR3 reads CASSPTGKEQFF. The CDR3 coding sequence is TGTGCCAGCTCGCCGACAGGGAAGGAGCAGTTCTTC.

The sample holds many counts of this clone. This rearrangement joins TRBV5-1 to TRBJ1-1; TRBD1 aligns across 10 bases. V trimming: 4 bases; J trimming: 5 bases; junction bases outside the gene matches: 8. Germline CDR1 is SGHRS and CDR2 is YFSETQ. This CDR3 comprises 15 residues. This CDR3 reads CASSHGTGEWTEAFF. In DNA, the CDR3 is TGCGCCAGCAGCCACGGGACAGGGGAGTGGACTGAAGCTTTCTTT.

This clone was counted many times. The chain links TRBV5-6 to TRBJ1-2; 8 bases map to TRBD1. This CDR3 is built from 14 residues. V lost 5 bases, J lost 4 bases, and 7 bases stayed unmatched. Germline V gene lookup returns CDR1 SGHDT and CDR2 YYEEEE. The chain's CDR3 is CASSAGQGIYGYTF. The CDR3 DNA follows: TGTGCCAGCAGTGCCGGACAGGGAATCTATGGCTACACCTTC.

This clone was seen at least ten times. This chain uses TRBV2 with TRBJ1-1; TRBD1 agrees at 7 bases. Trimming cost V 2 bases and J 6 bases; bases outside gene matches: 6. The CDR3 spans 14 residues. The germline CDR1 and CDR2 sequences are SNHLY and FYNNEI. In nucleotides, the CDR3 is TGTGCCAGCAGTGAAAGGGGCAGGGGGGCTGAAGCTTTCTTT. Translating gives CASSERGRGAEAFF.

This clone occurred many times. This rearrangement joins TRBV27 to TRBJ1-5; TRBD1 is a possible D gene (5 bases). Germline V gene lookup returns CDR1 MNHEY and CDR2 SMNVEV (reference sequence). This CDR3 comprises 14 residues. Trimming removed 5 bases at V and 0 bases at J, with 8 bases between. CDR3 region: CASSPQGSNQPQHF. As DNA, the CDR3 is TGTGCCAGCAGTCCCCAGGGTAGCAATCAGCCCCAGCATTTT.

This clone appeared many times. The chain joins TRBV6-5 to TRBJ2-6; the D gene is possibly TRBD1 (5 bases). The germline V gene has CDR1 MNHEY and CDR2 SVGAGI. V gave up 0 bases and J gave up 2 bases, with 8 bases separating them. CDR3 length equals 16 residues. CDR3 sequence: CASSYSIGAGANVLTF. The DNA for the CDR3 is TGTGCCAGCAGTTACTCGATAGGGGCTGGGGCCAACGTCCTGACTTTC.